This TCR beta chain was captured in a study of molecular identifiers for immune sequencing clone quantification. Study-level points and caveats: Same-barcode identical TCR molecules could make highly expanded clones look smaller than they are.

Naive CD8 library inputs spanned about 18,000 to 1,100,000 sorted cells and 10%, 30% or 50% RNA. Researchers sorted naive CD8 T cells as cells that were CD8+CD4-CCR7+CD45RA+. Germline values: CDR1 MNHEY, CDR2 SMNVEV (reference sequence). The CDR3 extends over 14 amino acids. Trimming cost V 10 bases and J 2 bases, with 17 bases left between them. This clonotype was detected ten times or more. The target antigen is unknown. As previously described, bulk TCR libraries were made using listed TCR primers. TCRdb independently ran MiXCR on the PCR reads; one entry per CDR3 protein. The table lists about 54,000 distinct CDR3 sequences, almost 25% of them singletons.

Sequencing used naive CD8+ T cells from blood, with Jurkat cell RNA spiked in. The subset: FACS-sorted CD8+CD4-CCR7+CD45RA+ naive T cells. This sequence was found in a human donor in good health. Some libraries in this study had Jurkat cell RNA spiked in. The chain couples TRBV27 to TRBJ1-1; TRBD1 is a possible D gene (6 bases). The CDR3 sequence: CATRSGGANTEAFF. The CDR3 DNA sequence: TGTGCCACCAGGAGTGGGGGGGCTAACACTGAAGCTTTCTTT.